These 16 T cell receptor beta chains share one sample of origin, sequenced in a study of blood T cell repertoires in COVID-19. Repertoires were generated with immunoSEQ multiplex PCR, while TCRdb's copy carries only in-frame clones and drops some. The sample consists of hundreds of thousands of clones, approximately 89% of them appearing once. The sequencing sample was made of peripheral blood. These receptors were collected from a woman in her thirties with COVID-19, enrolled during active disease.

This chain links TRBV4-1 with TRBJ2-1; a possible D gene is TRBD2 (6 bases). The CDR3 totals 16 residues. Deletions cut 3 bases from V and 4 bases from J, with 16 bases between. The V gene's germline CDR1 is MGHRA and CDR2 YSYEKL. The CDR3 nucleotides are TGCGCCAGCAGCCAGAGAACCGGGACTGATTACAATGAGCAGTTCTTC. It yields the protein CASSQRTGTDYNEQFF.

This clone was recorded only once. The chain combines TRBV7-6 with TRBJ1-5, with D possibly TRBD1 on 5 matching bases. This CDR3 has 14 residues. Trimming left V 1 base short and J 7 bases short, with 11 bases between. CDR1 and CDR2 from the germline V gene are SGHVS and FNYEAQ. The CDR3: CASSLVGGGQPQHF. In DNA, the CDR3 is TGTGCCAGCAGCTTAGTGGGGGGAGGCCAGCCCCAGCATTTT.

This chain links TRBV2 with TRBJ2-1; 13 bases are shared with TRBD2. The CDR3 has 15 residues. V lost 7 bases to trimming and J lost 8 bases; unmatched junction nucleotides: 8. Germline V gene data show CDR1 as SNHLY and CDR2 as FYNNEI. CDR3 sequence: CASILLAGGGYEQFF. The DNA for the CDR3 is TGTGCCAGCATTTTACTAGCGGGGGGGGGATATGAGCAGTTCTTC.

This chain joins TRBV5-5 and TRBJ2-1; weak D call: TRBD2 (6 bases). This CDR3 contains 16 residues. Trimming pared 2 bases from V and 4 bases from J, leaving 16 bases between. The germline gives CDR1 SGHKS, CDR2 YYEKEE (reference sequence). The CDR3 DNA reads TGTGCCAGCAGCTTATTCTCAGGGACTTCTTACAATGAGCAGTTCTTC. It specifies CASSLFSGTSYNEQFF.

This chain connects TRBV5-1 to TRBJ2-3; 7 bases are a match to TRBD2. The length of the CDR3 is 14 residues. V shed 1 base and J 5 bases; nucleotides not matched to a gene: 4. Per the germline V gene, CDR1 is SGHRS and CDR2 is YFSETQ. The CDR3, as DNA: TGCGCCAGCAGCTTGTCGGGGGGTAAAGATACGCAGTATTTT. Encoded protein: CASSLSGGKDTQYF.

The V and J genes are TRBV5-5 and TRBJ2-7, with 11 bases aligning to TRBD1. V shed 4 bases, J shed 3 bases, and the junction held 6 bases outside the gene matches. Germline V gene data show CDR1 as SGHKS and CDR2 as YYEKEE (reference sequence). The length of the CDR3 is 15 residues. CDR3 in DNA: TGTGCCAGCAGCCGCTGGGACAGGGGGAACTACGAGCAGTACTTC. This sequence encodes CASSRWDRGNYEQYF.

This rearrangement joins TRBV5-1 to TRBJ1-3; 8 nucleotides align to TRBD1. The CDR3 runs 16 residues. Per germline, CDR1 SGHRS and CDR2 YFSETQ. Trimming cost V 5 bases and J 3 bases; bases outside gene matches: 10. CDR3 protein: CASSLQGVRGGNTIYF. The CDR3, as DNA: TGCGCCAGCAGTTTACAGGGGGTTCGAGGTGGAAACACCATATATTTT.

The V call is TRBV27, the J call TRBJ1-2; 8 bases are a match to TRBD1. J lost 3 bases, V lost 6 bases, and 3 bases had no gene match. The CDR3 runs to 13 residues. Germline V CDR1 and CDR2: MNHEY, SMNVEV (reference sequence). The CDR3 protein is CASRMTGDYGYTF. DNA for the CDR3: TGTGCCAGCAGAATGACAGGGGACTATGGCTACACCTTC.

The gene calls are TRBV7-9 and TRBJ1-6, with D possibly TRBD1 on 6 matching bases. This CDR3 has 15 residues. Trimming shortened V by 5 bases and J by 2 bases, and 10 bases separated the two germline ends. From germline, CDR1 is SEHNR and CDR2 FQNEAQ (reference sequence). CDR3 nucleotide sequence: TGTGCCAGCAGCCTGGGGACAACCTATAATTCACCCCTCCACTTT. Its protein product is CASSLGTTYNSPLHF. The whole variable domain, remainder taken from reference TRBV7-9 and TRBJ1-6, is DTGVSQNPRHKITKRGQNVTFRCDPISEHNRLYWYRQTLGQGPEFLTYFQNEAQLEKSRLLSDRFSAERPKGSFSTLEIQRTEQGDSAMYLCASSLGTTYNSPLHFGNGTRLTVT.

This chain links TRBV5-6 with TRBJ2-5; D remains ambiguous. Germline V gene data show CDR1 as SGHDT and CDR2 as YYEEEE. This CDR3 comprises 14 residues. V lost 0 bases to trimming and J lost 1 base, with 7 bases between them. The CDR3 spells CASSLVNTQETQYF. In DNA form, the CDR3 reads TGTGCCAGCAGCTTGGTGAACACCCAAGAGACCCAGTACTTC.

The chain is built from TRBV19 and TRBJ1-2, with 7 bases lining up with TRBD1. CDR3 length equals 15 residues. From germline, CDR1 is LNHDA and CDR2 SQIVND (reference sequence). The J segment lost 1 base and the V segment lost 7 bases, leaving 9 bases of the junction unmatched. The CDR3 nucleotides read TGTGCCAGTACCGGAGGGGACAGCCTTAACTATGGCTACACCTTC. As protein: CASTGGDSLNYGYTF.

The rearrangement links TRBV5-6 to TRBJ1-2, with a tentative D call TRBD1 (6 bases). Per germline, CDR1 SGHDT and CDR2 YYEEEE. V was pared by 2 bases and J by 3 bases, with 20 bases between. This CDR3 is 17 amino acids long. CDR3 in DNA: TGTGCCAGCAGCTTCCGCGGGGGCGCTTCGACTGACTATGGCTACACCTTC. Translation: CASSFRGGASTDYGYTF.

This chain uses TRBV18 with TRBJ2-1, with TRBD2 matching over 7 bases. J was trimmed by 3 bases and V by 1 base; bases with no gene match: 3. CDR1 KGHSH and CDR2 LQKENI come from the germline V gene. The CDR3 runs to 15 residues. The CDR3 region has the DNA TGTGCCAGCTCACCACGGAGCGGGGACTACAATGAGCAGTTCTTC. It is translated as CASSPRSGDYNEQFF.

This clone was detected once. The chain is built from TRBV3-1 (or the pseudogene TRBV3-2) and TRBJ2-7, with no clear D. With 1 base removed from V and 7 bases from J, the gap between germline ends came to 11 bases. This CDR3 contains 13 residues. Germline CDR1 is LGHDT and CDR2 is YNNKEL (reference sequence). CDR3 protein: CASSQGPGLEQYF. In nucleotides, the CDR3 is TGTGCCAGCAGCCAAGGACCAGGCCTGGAGCAGTACTTC.

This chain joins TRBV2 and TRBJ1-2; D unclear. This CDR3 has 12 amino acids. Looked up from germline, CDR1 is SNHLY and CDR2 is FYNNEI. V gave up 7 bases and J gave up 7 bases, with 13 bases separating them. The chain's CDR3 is CASKYSGLGYTF. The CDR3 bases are TGTGCCAGCAAATACAGTGGGCTTGGCTACACCTTC.

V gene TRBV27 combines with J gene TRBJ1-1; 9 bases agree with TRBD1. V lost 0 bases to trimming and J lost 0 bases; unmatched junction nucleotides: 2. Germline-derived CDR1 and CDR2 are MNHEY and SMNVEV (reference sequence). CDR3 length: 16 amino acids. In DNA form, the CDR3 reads TGTGCCAGCAGTTTATCACAGGGGGCTATGAACACTGAAGCTTTCTTT. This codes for CASSLSQGAMNTEAFF.